This T cell receptor beta chain came from a study of T cells expressing NK-cell markers. TCRdb re-called the 5' RACE reads; one entry per CDR3 protein, DNA not given. Its table records approximately 380,000 distinct CDR3 sequences. The CDR3 totals 16 residues. Germline V gene data show CDR1 as DFQATT and CDR2 as SNEGSKA (reference sequence). The chain combines TRBV20-1 with TRBJ2-7; TCRdb's D gene call, TRBD1, goes unchecked for lack of DNA. Sequencing was carried out using blood T cells: a sorted CD56 or NKG2C T cell subset, CD4+ or CD8+ T cells, or bulk PBMC T cells (not recorded which). The receptor's source is a man between 18 and 69 years old in good health. The CDR3 here is CSASMGTGGVGYEQYF.